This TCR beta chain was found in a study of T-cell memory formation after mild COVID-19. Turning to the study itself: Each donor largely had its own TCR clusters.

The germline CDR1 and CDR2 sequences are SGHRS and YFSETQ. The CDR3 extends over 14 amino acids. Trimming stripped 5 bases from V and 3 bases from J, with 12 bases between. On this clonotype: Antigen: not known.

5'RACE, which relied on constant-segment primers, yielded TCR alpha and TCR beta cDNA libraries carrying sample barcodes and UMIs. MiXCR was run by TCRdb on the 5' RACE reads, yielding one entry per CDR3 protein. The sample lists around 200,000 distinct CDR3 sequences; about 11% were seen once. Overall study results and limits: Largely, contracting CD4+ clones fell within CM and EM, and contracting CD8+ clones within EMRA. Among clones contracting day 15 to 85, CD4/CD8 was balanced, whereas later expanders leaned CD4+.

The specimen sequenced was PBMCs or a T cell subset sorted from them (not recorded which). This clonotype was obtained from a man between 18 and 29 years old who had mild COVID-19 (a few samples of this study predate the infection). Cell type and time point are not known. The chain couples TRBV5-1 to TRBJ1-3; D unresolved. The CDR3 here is CASRPLTLGNTIYF. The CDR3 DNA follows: TGCGCCAGCAGGCCCCTGACACTTGGAAACACCATATATTTT.